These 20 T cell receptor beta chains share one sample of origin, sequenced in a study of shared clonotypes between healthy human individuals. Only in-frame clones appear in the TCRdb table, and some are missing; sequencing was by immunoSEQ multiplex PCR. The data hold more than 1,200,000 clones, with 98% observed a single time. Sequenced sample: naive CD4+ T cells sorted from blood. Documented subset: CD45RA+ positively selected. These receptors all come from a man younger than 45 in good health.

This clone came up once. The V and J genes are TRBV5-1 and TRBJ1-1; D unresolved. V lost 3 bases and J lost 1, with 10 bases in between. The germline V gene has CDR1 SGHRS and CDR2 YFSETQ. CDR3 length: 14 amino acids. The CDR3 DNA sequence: TGCGCCAGCAGCTCCGGCCCAAAGAACACTGAAGCTTTCTTT. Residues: CASSSGPKNTEAFF.

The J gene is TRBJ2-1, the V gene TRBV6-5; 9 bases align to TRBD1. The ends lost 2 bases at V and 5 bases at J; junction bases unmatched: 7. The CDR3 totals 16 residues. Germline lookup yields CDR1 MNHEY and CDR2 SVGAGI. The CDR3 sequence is CASSYRGTGYDNEQFF. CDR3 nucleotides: TGTGCCAGCAGTTACCGGGGGACAGGGTACGACAATGAGCAGTTCTTC.

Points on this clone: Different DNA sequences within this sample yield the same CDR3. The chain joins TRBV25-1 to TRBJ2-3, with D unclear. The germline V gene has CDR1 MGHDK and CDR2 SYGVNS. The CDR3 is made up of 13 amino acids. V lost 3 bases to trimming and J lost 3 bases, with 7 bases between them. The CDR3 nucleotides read TGTGCCAGCAGTGACCCAAGAACAGATACGCAGTATTTT. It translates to CASSDPRTDTQYF.

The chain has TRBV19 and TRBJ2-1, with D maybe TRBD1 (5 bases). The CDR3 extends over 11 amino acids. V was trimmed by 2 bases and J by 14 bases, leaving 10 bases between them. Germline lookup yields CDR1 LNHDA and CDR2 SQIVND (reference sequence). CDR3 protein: CASSIQGSKFF. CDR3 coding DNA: TGTGCCAGTAGTATACAGGGAAGTAAGTTCTTC.

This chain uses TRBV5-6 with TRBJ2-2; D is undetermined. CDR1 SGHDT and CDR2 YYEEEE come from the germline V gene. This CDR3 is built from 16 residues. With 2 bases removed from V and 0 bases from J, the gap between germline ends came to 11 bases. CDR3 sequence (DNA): TGTGCCAGCAGCTTTGTCCAGAGCTCGAACACCGGGGAGCTGTTTTTT. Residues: CASSFVQSSNTGELFF.

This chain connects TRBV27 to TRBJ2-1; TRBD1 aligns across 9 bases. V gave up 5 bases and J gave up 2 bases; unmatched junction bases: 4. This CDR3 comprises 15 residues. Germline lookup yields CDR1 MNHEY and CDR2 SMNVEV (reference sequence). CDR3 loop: CASSPRDRAYNEQFF. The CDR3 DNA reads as TGTGCCAGCAGTCCCCGGGACAGGGCCTACAATGAGCAGTTCTTC.

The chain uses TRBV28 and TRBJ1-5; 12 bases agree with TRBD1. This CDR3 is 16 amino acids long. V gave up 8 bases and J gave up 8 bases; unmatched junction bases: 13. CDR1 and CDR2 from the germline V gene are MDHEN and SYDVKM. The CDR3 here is CASSLPGQGATEPQHF. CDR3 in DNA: TGTGCCAGCTCTCTTCCGGGACAGGGGGCAACGGAGCCCCAGCATTTT.

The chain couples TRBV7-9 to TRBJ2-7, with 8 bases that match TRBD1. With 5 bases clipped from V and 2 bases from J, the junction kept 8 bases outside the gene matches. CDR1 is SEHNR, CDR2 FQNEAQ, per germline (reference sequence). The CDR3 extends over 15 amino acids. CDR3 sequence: CASSLKGRGPYEQYF. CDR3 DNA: TGTGCCAGCAGCCTAAAAGGCAGGGGGCCCTACGAGCAGTACTTC.

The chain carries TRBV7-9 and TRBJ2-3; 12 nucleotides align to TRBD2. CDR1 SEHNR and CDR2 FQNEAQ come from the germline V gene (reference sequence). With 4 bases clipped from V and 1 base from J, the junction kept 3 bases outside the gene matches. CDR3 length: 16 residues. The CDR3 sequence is CASSSRLAGGTDTQYF. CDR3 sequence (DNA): TGTGCCAGCAGCTCCCGACTAGCGGGAGGCACAGATACGCAGTATTTT.

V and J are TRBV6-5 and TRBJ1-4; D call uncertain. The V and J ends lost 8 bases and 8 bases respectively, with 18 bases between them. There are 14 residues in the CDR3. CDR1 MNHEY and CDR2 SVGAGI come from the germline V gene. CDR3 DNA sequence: TGTGCCAGCGTACAGCGGGCGGGGATGGAAAAACTGTTTTTT. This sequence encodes CASVQRAGMEKLFF.

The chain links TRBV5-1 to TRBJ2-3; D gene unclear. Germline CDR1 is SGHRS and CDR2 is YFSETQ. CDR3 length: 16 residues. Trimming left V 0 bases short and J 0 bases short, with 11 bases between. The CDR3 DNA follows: TGCGCCAGCAGCTTGGCACCTTTGACGAGCACAGATACGCAGTATTTT. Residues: CASSLAPLTSTDTQYF.

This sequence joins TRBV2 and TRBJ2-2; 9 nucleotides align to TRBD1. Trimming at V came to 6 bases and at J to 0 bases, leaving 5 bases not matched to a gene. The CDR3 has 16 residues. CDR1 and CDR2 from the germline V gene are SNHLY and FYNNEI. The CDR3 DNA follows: TGTGCCAGCAGGGATGGGACAGGGTCGAACACCGGGGAGCTGTTTTTT. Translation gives CASRDGTGSNTGELFF.

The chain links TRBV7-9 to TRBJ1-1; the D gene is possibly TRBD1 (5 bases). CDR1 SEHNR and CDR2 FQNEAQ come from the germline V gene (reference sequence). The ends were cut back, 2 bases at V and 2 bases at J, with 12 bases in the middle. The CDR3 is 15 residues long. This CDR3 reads CASSLSRQLNTEAFF. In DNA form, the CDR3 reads TGTGCCAGCAGCTTAAGTAGACAGCTAAACACTGAAGCTTTCTTT. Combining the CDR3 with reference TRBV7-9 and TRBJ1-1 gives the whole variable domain DTGVSQNPRHKITKRGQNVTFRCDPISEHNRLYWYRQTLGQGPEFLTYFQNEAQLEKSRLLSDRFSAERPKGSFSTLEIQRTEQGDSAMYLCASSLSRQLNTEAFFGQGTRLTVV.

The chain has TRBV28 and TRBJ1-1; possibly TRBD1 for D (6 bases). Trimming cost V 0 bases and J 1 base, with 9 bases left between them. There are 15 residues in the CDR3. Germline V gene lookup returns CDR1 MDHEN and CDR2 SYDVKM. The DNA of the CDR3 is TGTGCCAGCAGTTTATGGGCGGGGGCGAACACTGAAGCTTTCTTT. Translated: CASSLWAGANTEAFF. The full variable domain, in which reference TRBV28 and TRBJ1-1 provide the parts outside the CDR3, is DVKVTQSSRYLVKRTGEKVFLECVQDMDHENMFWYRQDPGLGLRLIYFSYDVKMKEKGDIPEGYSVSREKKERFSLILESASTNQTSMYLCASSLWAGANTEAFFGQGTRLTVV.

The DNA of the CDR3 is TGTGCCAGCAGCGTACAACCAACCGAAGGGACTGAAGCTTTCTTT. Its translation is CASSVQPTEGTEAFF. This chain links TRBV9 with TRBJ1-1; no clear D gene. V gave up 1 base and J gave up 5 bases, with 15 bases separating them. The length of the CDR3 is 15 residues. CDR1 is SGDLS, CDR2 YYNGEE, per germline.

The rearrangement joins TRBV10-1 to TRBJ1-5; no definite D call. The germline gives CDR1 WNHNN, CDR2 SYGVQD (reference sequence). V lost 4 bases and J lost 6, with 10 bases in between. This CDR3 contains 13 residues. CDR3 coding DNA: TGCGCCAGCAGTGCCCAAATGGGTCAGCCCCAGCATTTT. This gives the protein CASSAQMGQPQHF.

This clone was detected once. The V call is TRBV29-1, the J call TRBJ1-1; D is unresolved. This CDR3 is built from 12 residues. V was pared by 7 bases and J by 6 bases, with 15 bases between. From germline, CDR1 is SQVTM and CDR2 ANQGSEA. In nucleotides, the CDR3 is TGCAGCGCCCGTAAACCCGGGTCTGAAGCTTTCTTT. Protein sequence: CSARKPGSEAFF. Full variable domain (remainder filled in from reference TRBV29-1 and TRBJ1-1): SAVISQKPSRDICQRGTSLTIQCQVDSQVTMMFWYRQQPGQSLTLIATANQGSEATYESGFVIDKFPISRPNLTFSTLTVSNMSPEDSSIYLCSARKPGSEAFFGQGTRLTVV.

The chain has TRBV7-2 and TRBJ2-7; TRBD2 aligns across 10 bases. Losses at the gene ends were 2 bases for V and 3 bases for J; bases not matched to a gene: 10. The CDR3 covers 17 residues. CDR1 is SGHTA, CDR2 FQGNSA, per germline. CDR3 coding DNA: TGTGCCAGCAGCTTAATAATAGCGGGAGGTAAGATCTACGAGCAGTACTTC. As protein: CASSLIIAGGKIYEQYF.

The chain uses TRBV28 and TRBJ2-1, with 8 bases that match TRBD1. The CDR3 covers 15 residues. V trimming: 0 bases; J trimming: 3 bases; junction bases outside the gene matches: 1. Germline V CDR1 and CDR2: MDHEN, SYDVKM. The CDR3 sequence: CASSLWTGDYNEQFF. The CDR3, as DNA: TGTGCCAGCAGTTTATGGACAGGGGACTACAATGAGCAGTTCTTC.

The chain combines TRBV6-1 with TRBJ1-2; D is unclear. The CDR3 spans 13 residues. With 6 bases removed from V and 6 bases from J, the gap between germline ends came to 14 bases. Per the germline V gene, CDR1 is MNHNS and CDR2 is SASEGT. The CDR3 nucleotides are TGTGCCAGCAGGAAGAGTGGGCTAGATGGCTACACCTTC. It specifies CASRKSGLDGYTF.